These T cell receptor beta chains were read from a single sample in a study of blood T cell repertoires in COVID-19. Measured with immunoSEQ multiplex PCR; TCRdb has only the in-frame clones, and not every one. The sample records about 170,000 clones, roughly 86% being singletons. Specimen: peripheral blood. Receptors were obtained from a woman older than 75 with COVID-19, enrolled during active disease. The CDR3 runs from the conserved cysteine through the conserved F or W. The D gene is left open where the match is weak. Clone size is stated in some rows and not others, as once, few, many or a class when expanded.

J: TRBJ2-1
V: TRBV18
size: NA
length: 16
D: NA
CDR3: CASSPRAGANYNEQFF
DNA: TGTGCCAGCTCACCGAGGGCGGGCGCAAACTACAATGAGCAGTTCTTC

J: TRBJ1-1
V: TRBV18
size: NA
length: 17
D: TRBD1
CDR3: CASSPFTGGTGSSEAFF
DNA: TGTGCCAGCTCACCATTTACCGGGGGGACAGGGTCAAGTGAAGCTTTCTTT

J: TRBJ2-5
V: TRBV7-2
size: once
length: 16
D: TRBD2
CDR3: CASSLSSGGAYETQYF
DNA: TGTGCCAGCAGCTTATCTAGCGGGGGGGCTTATGAGACCCAGTACTTC

J: TRBJ2-7
V: TRBV6-6
size: NA
length: 14
D: TRBD1
CDR3: CASSGDRGTEEQYF
DNA: TGTGCCAGCAGCGGGGACAGGGGAACTGAAGAGCAGTACTTC

J: TRBJ2-3
V: TRBV10-3
size: NA
length: 11
D: NA
CDR3: CAISELDTQYF
DNA: TGTGCCATCAGTGAACTAGATACGCAGTATTTT

J: TRBJ2-1
V: TRBV5-4
size: NA
length: 15
D: TRBD2
CDR3: CASSPSSGAYNEQFF
DNA: TGTGCCAGCAGCCCCTCTAGCGGGGCCTACAATGAGCAGTTCTTC

J: TRBJ2-7
V: TRBV28
size: NA
length: 14
D: NA
CDR3: CASSRQGRTYEQYF
DNA: TGTGCCAGCAGTAGGCAGGGGAGAACCTACGAGCAGTACTTC

J: TRBJ2-1
V: TRBV7-9
size: few
length: 13
D: TRBD2
CDR3: CASSSLAGVEQFF
DNA: TGTGCCAGCAGTTCACTAGCGGGAGTTGAGCAGTTCTTC

J: TRBJ2-7
V: TRBV18
size: NA
length: 18
D: NA
CDR3: CASSVQRVHSPNVGEQYF
DNA: TGTGCCAGCTCCGTTCAGCGGGTGCACTCCCCCAACGTGGGCGAGCAGTACTTC

J: TRBJ2-7
V: TRBV29-1
size: NA
length: 13
D: TRBD1
CDR3: CSARDRASYEQYF
DNA: TGCAGCGCCCGGGACAGGGCATCCTACGAGCAGTACTTC

J: TRBJ2-5
V: TRBV5-1
size: NA
length: 13
D: TRBD2
CDR3: CASGSGSYETQYF
DNA: TGCGCGAGCGGGAGCGGGAGTTATGAGACCCAGTACTTC

J: TRBJ1-6
V: TRBV5-1
size: NA
length: 16
D: TRBD1
CDR3: CASSLFGTGLNSPLHF
DNA: TGCGCCAGCAGCTTGTTCGGGACAGGGCTTAATTCACCCCTCCACTTT

J: TRBJ2-1
V: TRBV28
size: NA
length: 14
D: NA
CDR3: CASNQPAGHNEQFF
DNA: TGTGCCAGCAATCAACCCGCAGGCCACAATGAGCAGTTCTTC

J: TRBJ2-7
V: TRBV6-5
size: NA
length: 14
D: NA
CDR3: CASSYGGGTYEQYF
DNA: TGTGCCAGCAGTTACGGGGGAGGAACCTACGAGCAGTACTTC

J: TRBJ2-3
V: TRBV7-7
size: NA
length: 15
D: NA
CDR3: CASSAGARSTDTQYF
DNA: TGTGCTAGCAGCGCCGGTGCTCGGAGCACAGATACGCAGTATTTT

J: TRBJ2-4
V: TRBV6-5
size: NA
length: 16
D: NA
CDR3: CASSYSVGWAKNIQYF
DNA: TGTGCCAGCAGTTATTCGGTCGGGTGGGCCAAAAACATTCAGTACTTC

J: TRBJ1-5
V: TRBV19
size: NA
length: 17
D: TRBD1
CDR3: CASSTTTGGNSNQPQHF
DNA: TGTGCCAGTAGTACTACGACAGGGGGTAATAGCAATCAGCCCCAGCATTTT

J: TRBJ2-7
V: TRBV10-3
size: many
length: 13
D: TRBD2
CDR3: CAILSGESYEQYF
DNA: TGTGCCATTCTCAGCGGGGAATCCTACGAGCAGTACTTC

J: TRBJ1-5
V: TRBV18
size: NA
length: 15
D: NA
CDR3: CASSPQGVHNQPQHF
DNA: TGTGCCAGCTCACCTCAAGGGGTCCATAATCAGCCCCAGCATTTT

J: TRBJ2-3
V: TRBV29-1
size: NA
length: 22
D: TRBD2
CDR3: CSVEAFNVPGLAGETYTDTQYF
DNA: TGCAGCGTTGAAGCCTTCAACGTACCGGGACTAGCGGGGGAAACCTACACAGATACGCAGTATTTT